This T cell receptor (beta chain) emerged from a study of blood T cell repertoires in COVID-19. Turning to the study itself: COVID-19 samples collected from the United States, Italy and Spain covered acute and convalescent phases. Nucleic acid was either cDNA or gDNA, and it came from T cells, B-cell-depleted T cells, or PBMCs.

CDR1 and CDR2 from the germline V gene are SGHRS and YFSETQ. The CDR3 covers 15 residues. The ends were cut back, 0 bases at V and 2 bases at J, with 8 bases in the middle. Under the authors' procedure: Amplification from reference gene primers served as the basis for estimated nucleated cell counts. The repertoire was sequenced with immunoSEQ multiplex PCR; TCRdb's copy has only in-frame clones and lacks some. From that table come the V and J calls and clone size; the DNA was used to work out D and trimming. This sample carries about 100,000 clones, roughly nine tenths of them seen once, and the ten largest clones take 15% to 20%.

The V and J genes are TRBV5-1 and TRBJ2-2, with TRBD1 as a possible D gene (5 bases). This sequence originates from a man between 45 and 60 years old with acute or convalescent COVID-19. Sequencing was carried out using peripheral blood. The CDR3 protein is CASSLVTANTGELFF. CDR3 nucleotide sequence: TGCGCCAGCAGCTTGGTGACAGCTAACACCGGGGAGCTGTTTTTT.